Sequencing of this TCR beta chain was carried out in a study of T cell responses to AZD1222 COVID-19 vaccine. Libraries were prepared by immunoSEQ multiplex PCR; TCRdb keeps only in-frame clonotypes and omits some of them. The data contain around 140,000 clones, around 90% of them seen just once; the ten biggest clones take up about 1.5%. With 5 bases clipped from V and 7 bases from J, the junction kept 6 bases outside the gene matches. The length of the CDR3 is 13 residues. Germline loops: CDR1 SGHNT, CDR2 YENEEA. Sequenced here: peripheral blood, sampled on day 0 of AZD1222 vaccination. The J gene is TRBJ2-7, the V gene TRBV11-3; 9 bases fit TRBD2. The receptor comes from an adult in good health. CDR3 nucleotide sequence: TGTGCCAGCAGCCGGACTAGCGCTGGTGAGCAGTACTTC. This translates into CASSRTSAGEQYF.